This entry is about one T cell receptor beta chain. Its cognate antigen is unknown. Method: immunoSEQ multiplex PCR; TCRdb's copy keeps in-frame clones and lacks some. The sample has about 79,000 clones; 90% are singletons. The CDR3 consists of 15 residues. Germline V gene sequence: CDR1 SGHRS, CDR2 YFSETQ. The ends lost 4 bases at V and 4 bases at J; junction bases unmatched: 10. The sample comes from a study of OX40 agonist ivuxolimab in advanced cancers. Study results and limitations: There were, on average, more expanded clones in CD8+ T cells than in CD4+. Clones of CD4+ and CD8+ blood T cells grew by week 6 at doses of 0.1 to 3.0 mg/kg.

The TCR was taken from an adult with an advanced solid tumor such as melanoma, head and neck, liver or kidney cancer. The sample here was CD4+ or CD8+ T cells sorted from blood, taken in a trial of the OX40 agonist ivuxolimab. The chain joins TRBV5-1 to TRBJ1-1; 7 nucleotides agree with TRBD1. Here the CDR3 DNA reads TGCGCCAGCAGCCTGACAGGGAAAGGGGGCACTGAAGCTTTCTTT. Translation: CASSLTGKGGTEAFF.